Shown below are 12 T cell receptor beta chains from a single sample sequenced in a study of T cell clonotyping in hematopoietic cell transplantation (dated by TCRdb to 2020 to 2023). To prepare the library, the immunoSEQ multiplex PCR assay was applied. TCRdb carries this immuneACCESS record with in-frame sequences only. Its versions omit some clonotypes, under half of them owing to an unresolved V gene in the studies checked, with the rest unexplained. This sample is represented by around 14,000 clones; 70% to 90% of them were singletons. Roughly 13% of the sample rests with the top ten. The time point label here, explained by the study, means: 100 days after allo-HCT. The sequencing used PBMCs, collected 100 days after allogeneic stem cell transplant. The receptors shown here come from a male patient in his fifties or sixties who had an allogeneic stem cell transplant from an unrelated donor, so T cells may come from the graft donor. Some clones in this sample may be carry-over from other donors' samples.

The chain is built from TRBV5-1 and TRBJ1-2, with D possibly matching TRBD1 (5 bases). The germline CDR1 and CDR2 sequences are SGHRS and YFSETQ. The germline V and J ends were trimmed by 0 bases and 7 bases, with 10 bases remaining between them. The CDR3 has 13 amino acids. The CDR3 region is CASSLEWQGGYTF. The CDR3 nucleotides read TGCGCCAGCAGCTTGGAGTGGCAGGGTGGCTACACCTTC.

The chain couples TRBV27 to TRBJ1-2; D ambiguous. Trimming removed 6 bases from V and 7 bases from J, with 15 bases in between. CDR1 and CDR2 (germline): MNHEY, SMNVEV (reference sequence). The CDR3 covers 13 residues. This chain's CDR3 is CASSQRGLGGYTF. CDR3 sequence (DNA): TGTGCCAGCAGCCAACGAGGGCTGGGTGGCTACACCTTC.

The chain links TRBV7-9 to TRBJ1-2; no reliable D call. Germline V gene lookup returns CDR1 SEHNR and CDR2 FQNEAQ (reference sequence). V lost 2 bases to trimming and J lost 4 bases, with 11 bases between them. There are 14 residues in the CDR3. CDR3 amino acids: CASSLNPGVYGYTF. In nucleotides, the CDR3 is TGTGCCAGCAGCTTAAATCCCGGGGTCTATGGCTACACCTTC. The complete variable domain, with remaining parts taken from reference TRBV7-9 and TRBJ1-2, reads DTGVSQNPRHKITKRGQNVTFRCDPISEHNRLYWYRQTLGQGPEFLTYFQNEAQLEKSRLLSDRFSAERPKGSFSTLEIQRTEQGDSAMYLCASSLNPGVYGYTFGSGTRLTVV.

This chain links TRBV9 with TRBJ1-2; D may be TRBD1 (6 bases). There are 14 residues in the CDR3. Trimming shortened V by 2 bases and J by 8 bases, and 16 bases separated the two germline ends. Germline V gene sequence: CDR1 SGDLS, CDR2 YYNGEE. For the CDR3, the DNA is TGTGCCAGCAGCGTCGGAAGGGGGTCAGGCGGCTACACCTTC. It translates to CASSVGRGSGGYTF. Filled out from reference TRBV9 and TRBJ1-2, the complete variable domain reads DSGVTQTPKHLITATGQRVTLRCSPRSGDLSVYWYQQSLDQGLQFLIQYYNGEERAKGNILERFSAQQFPDLHSELNLSSLELGDSALYFCASSVGRGSGGYTFGSGTRLTVV.

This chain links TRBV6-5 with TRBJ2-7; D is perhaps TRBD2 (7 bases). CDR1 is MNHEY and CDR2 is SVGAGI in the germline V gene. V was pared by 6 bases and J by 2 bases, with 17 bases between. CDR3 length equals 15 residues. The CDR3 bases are TGTGCCAGCAGGCCACAGGGAGGGTTGGCCTACGAGCAGTACTTC. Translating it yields CASRPQGGLAYEQYF.

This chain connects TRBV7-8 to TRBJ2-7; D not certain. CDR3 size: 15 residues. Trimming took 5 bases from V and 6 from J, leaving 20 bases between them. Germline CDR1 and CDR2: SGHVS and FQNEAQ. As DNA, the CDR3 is TGTGCCAGCAGCCCCAGAGGAACGATCCGGGTCGAGCAGTACTTC. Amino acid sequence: CASSPRGTIRVEQYF.

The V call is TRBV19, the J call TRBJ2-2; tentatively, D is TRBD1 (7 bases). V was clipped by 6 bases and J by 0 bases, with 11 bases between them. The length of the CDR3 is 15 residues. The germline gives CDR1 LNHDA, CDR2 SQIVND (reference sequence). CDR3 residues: CASRAGQTNTGELFF. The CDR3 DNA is TGTGCCAGTAGGGCGGGACAGACGAACACCGGGGAGCTGTTTTTT.

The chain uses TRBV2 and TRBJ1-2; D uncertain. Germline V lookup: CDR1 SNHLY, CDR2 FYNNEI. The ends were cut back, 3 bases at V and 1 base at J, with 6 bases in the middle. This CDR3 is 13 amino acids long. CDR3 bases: TGTGCCAGCAGTGACTCCCATAACTATGGCTACACCTTC. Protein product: CASSDSHNYGYTF.

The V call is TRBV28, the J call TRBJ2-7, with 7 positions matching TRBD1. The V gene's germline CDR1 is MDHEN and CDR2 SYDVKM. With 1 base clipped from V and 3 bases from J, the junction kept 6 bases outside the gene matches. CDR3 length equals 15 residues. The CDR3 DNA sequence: TGTGCCAGCAGTTTATCCGGGACAGACCTCTACGAGCAGTACTTC. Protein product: CASSLSGTDLYEQYF.

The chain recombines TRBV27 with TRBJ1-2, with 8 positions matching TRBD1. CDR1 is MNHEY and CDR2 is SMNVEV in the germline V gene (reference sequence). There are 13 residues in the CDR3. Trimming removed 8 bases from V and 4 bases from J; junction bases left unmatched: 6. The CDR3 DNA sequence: TGTGCCAGCGGAACAGGGGGACCCTATGGCTACACCTTC. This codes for CASGTGGPYGYTF.

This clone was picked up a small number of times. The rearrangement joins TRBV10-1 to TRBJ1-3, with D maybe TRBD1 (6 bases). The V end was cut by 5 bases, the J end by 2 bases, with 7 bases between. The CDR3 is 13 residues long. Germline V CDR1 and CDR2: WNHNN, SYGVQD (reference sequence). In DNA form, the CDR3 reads TGCGCCAGCAGTCGGACAGCTGGAAACACCATATATTTT. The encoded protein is CASSRTAGNTIYF.

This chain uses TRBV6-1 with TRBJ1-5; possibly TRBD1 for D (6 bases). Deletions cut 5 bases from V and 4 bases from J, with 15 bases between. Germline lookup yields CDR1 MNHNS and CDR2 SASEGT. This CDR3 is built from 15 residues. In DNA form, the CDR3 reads TGTGCCAGCAGTCCACAGGGTTTCGGGAATCAGCCCCAGCATTTT. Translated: CASSPQGFGNQPQHF.